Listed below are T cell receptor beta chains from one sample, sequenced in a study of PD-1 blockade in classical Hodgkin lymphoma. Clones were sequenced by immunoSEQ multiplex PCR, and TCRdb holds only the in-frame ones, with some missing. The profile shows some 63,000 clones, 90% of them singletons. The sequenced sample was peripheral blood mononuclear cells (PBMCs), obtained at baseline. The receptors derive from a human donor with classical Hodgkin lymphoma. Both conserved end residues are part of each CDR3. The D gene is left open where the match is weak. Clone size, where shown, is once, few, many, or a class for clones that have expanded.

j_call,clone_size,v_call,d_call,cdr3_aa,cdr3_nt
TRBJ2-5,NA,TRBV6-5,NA,CASSYRGETQYF,TGTGCCAGCAGTTACCGGGGAGAGACCCAGTACTTC
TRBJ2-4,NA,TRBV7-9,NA,CASSLAETNPGDIQYF,TGTGCCAGCAGCTTAGCGGAGACTAACCCTGGGGACATTCAGTACTTC
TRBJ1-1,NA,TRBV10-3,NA,CAISDRPNTEAFF,TGTGCCATCAGTGACAGGCCGAACACTGAAGCTTTCTTT
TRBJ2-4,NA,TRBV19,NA,CASSIDRAKNIQYF,TGTGCCAGTAGTATAGACAGAGCCAAAAACATTCAGTACTTC
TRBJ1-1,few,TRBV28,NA,CASSKGPFQAFF,TGTGCCAGCAGTAAGGGGCCTTTTCAAGCTTTCTTT
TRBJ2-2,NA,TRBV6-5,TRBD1,CASSYRDRGPTGELFF,TGTGCCAGCAGTTACCGGGACAGGGGGCCAACCGGGGAGCTGTTTTTT
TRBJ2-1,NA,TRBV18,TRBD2,CASSLNRLAGVNEQFF,TGTGCCAGCTCCCTCAACCGACTAGCGGGAGTCAATGAGCAGTTCTTC
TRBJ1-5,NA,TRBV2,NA,CASSWTAGIGNQPQHF,TGTGCCAGCAGCTGGACAGCCGGTATTGGCAATCAGCCCCAGCATTTT
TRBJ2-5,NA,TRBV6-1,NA,CASRQTRLLLETQYF,TGTGCCAGCCGTCAGACTAGGCTTCTATTGGAGACCCAGTACTTC
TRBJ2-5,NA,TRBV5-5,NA,CASSLLGGPQETQYF,TGTGCCAGCAGCTTGTTGGGGGGCCCCCAAGAGACCCAGTACTTC
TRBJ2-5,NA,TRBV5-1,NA,CASSPGRNQETQYF,TGCGCCAGCAGCCCGGGGCGGAACCAAGAGACCCAGTACTTC
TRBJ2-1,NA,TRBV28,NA,CASSLYQGMEFF,TGTGCCAGCAGTTTATACCAGGGGATGGAGTTCTTC
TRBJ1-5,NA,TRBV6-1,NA,CASSFGVRQPQHF,TGTGCCAGCAGTTTTGGTGTTCGGCAGCCCCAGCATTTT
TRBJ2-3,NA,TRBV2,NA,CASSEDPTDTQYF,TGTGCCAGCAGTGAAGACCCTACAGATACGCAGTATTTT
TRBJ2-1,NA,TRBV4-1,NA,CASSKFREQFF,TGCGCCAGCAGCAAATTCCGTGAGCAGTTCTTC
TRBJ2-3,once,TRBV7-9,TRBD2,CASSLGRLALLTDTQYF,TGTGCCAGCAGCTTGGGTCGACTAGCTCTTCTGACAGATACGCAGTATTTT
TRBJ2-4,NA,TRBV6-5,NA,CASSQTGHIQYF,TGTGCCAGCAGCCAAACAGGGCACATTCAGTACTTC
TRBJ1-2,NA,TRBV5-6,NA,CASSPGRNYGYTF,TGTGCCAGCAGCCCTGGACGGAACTATGGCTACACCTTC
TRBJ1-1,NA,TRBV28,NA,CASAFGGLGLEAFF,TGTGCCAGCGCCTTTGGGGGCTTGGGTCTCGAAGCTTTCTTT
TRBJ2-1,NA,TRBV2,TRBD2,CASSDLGGEGYEQFF,TGTGCCAGCAGTGATTTGGGGGGGGAGGGCTATGAGCAGTTCTTC
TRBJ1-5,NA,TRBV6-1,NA,CASYRVGGNQPQHF,TGTGCCAGCTACAGGGTAGGCGGCAATCAGCCCCAGCATTTT
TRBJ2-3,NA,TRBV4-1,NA,CASSLTGTDTQYF,TGCGCCAGCAGCCTTACAGGGACAGATACGCAGTATTTT
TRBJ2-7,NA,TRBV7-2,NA,CASSTLYEQYF,TGTGCCAGCAGCACCCTTTACGAGCAGTACTTC
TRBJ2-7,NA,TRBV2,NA,CASTRQPYEQYF,TGTGCCAGTACCAGACAGCCCTATGAGCAGTACTTC
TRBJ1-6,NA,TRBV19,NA,CASRTGYNSPLHF,TGTGCCAGTAGGACGGGCTATAATTCACCCCTCCACTTT
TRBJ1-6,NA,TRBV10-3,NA,CAISAGSPRNNSPLHF,TGTGCCATCAGTGCCGGGTCCCCGAGAAATAATTCACCCCTCCACTTT
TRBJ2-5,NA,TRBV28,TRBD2,CASSQGLAETQYF,TGTGCCAGCAGTCAGGGACTAGCAGAGACCCAGTACTTC
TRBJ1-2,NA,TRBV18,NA,CASSVGVSKLYTF,TGTGCCAGCTCCGTTGGAGTATCAAAGCTCTACACCTTC